This TCR beta chain was recorded in a study of beta chain features in type 1 diabetes. The wider study: The samples had 107,917,701 sorted cells examined in all. Whole-study findings and limits: The study found that naive, central memory and Treg TCRB repertoires appeared more similar in patients than in healthy donors.

For this clone: The target antigen is unknown.

A heparinised blood draw that averaged approximately 110 mL was obtained once from each donor. This CDR3 spans 16 amino acids. Germline loops: CDR1 LGHNA, CDR2 YNFKEQ. V trimming: 2 bases; J trimming: 4 bases; junction bases outside the gene matches: 7. TCRB transcripts that were expressed got sequenced, as all of the isolated RNA had been reverse transcribed. It was found that naive, central memory and regulatory T cell samples averaged around 3.8 million reads. Clones were sequenced by immunoSEQ multiplex PCR, and TCRdb holds only the in-frame ones, with some missing. The table shows roughly 610,000 clones, with 15% occurring only once.

The sequence came from a young man in good health. The J gene is TRBJ2-2, the V gene TRBV4-2; 7 nucleotides align to TRBD1. Input material: naive CD4+ T cells from blood. The chain's CDR3 is CASSQRFPGGTGELFF. The DNA of the CDR3 is TGTGCCAGCAGCCAAAGGTTTCCAGGGGGCACCGGGGAGCTGTTTTTT.